Given below is one T cell receptor beta chain in context. The sample is drawn from a study of siplizumab effects on memory and regulatory T cells. The assay was immunoSEQ multiplex PCR, and TCRdb's table has in-frame clones only and misses some. The data contain some 100,000 clones, 91% of them singletons. With V trimmed by 0 bases and J by 1 base, 5 bases remained unmatched. CDR3 size: 17 residues. Germline V CDR1 and CDR2: LNHDA, SQIVND (reference sequence). The J gene is TRBJ2-2, the V gene TRBV19, with 7 bases fitting TRBD1. This TCR was sampled from a human donor in good health. Some clones in this sample may be carry-over from other donors' samples. The sequenced sample consisted of CD4+ T cells sorted from blood. The CDR3 DNA reads as TGTGCCAGTAGTATAGAGAGGGGGCGTGGGAACACCGGGGAGCTGTTTTTT. Translated: CASSIERGRGNTGELFF.